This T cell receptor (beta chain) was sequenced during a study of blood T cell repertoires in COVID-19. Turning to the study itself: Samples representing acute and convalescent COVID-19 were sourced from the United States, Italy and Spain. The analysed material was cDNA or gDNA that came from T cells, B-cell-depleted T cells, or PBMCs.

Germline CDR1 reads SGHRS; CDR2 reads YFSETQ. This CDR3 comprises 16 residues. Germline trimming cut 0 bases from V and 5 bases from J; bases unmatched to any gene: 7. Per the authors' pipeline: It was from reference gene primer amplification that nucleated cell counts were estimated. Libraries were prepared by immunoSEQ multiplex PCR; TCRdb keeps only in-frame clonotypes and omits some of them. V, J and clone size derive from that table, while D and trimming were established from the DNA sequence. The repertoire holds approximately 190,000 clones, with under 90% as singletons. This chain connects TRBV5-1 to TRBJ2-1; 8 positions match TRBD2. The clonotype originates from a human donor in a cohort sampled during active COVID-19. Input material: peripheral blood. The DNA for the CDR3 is TGCGCCAGCAGCTTGGAGACAGCGGGGGCACACAATGAGCAGTTCTTC. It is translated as CASSLETAGAHNEQFF.